The entry below describes one T cell receptor beta chain. What it binds is unknown. This entry comes from a study of T cells after yellow fever vaccination. Whole-study findings and limits: The CD4 compartment and the CD8 compartment contained a small share of clonotypes in common. In FACS-sorted repertoires, abundant clonotypes from the bulk population could appear as contaminants. Subsequent to the booster, the majority of primary-vaccination clones reappeared (96% CD4, 88% CD8).

Universal primer sites and UMIs were introduced during 5'RACE template-switching synthesis of TCR cDNA. MiXCR, run by TCRdb on the 5' RACE reads, gives a single entry per CDR3 protein. The data show hundreds of thousands of distinct CDR3 sequences, 13% seen once. The CDR3 is 12 residues long. The V end was cut by 8 bases, the J end by 10 bases, with 15 bases between. The clonotype originates from a man aged 25 to 40 who received the YFV17D yellow fever vaccine. The chain combines TRBV12-3 or TRBV12-4 with TRBJ2-1; a weak D match, TRBD2 (5 bases). The sample in question was PBMCs, obtained on the day of the yellow fever booster vaccination. For the CDR3, the DNA is TGTGCCAGCGCCATCACTAGTGGCGAGCAGTTCTTC. Its protein product is CASAITSGEQFF.